The 22 T cell receptor beta chains presented below share a single source sample, sequenced in a study of blood T cell repertoires in COVID-19. Sequenced by immunoSEQ multiplex PCR; TCRdb stores in-frame clones only, minus some. The sample lists under 85,000 clones, 65% to 90% seen once, with less than 3% in the top ten. The sequencing sample was made of peripheral blood. These TCRs come from a man aged 80 or over with acute or convalescent COVID-19.

This clone was picked up one time. CDR3 sequence: CASSEWQGNQPQHF. The CDR3 nucleotides read TGTGCCAGCAGTGAATGGCAGGGAAATCAGCCCCAGCATTTT. The V call is TRBV2, the J call TRBJ1-5; possible D gene TRBD1, 5 bases. V was pared by 2 bases and J by 4 bases, with 9 bases between. Germline assignment: CDR1 SNHLY and CDR2 FYNNEI. The CDR3 contains 14 residues.

V and J are TRBV25-1 and TRBJ2-7, with D uncertain. Germline lookup yields CDR1 MGHDK and CDR2 SYGVNS. V was shortened by 4 bases and J by 4 bases, with 17 bases between the two germline ends. The CDR3 runs 15 residues. CDR3 sequence (DNA): TGTGCCAGCAGTGTCGCAGCTAGGTCCGGGTACGAGCAGTACTTC. Protein product: CASSVAARSGYEQYF.

DNA for the CDR3: TGTGCCAGCAGTTACAGCGGAGCCCCCTACAATGAGCAGTTCTTC. This codes for CASSYSGAPYNEQFF. The V and J genes are TRBV6-2 or TRBV6-3 and TRBJ2-1; D may be TRBD2 (5 bases). V was shortened by 2 bases and J by 2 bases, with 10 bases between the two germline ends. Germline CDR1 and CDR2: MNHEY and SVGEGT. The CDR3 sequence is 15 residues long.

CDR3 coding DNA: TGCAGCGGCCTAGCCGGGACAGGGGGCTATGGCTACACCTTC. This gives the protein CSGLAGTGGYGYTF. This chain connects TRBV29-1 to TRBJ1-2; 11 nucleotides align to TRBD1. With 7 bases clipped from V and 4 bases from J, the junction kept 8 bases outside the gene matches. Per the germline V gene, CDR1 is SQVTM and CDR2 is ANQGSEA. The CDR3 contains 14 residues.

The J gene is TRBJ2-7, the V gene TRBV30, with 8 nucleotides matching TRBD2. The CDR3 extends over 13 amino acids. Losses at the gene ends were 3 bases for V and 3 bases for J; bases not matched to a gene: 4. Looked up from germline, CDR1 is GTSNPN and CDR2 is SVGIG (reference sequence). The CDR3 region is CAWRTGGIYEQYF. DNA for the CDR3: TGTGCCTGGAGGACGGGAGGGATCTACGAGCAGTACTTC.

V usage is TRBV9 and J usage is TRBJ2-3, with a weak D call TRBD2 (5 bases). The CDR3 loop spans 15 amino acids. Germline loops: CDR1 SGDLS, CDR2 YYNGEE. Trimming removed 8 bases from V and 4 bases from J, with 20 bases in between. The CDR3: CASGIGRAKPDTQYF. The CDR3 DNA reads TGTGCCAGTGGGATCGGGCGGGCAAAACCAGATACGCAGTATTTT. Full variable domain (remainder filled in from reference TRBV9 and TRBJ2-3): DSGVTQTPKHLITATGQRVTLRCSPRSGDLSVYWYQQSLDQGLQFLIQYYNGEERAKGNILERFSAQQFPDLHSELNLSSLELGDSALYFCASGIGRAKPDTQYFGPGTRLTVL.

The chain combines TRBV5-6 with TRBJ1-2; D perhaps matches TRBD1 (5 bases). Germline values: CDR1 SGHDT, CDR2 YYEEEE. The length of the CDR3 is 13 residues. V was trimmed by 7 bases and J by 5 bases, leaving 15 bases between them. This CDR3 is CASRYEQGYGYTF. The CDR3 nucleotides are TGTGCCAGCCGATACGAGCAGGGATATGGCTACACCTTC.

This clone was found once. The chain recombines TRBV7-8 with TRBJ2-5; 13 nucleotides line up with TRBD2. The junction had 10 bases not matched to a gene; V was cut back by 3 bases and J by 6 bases. Looked up from germline, CDR1 is SGHVS and CDR2 is FQNEAQ. The CDR3 runs 17 residues. The CDR3 loop is CASSFSGLAGVGQTQYF. Here the CDR3 DNA reads TGTGCCAGCAGCTTTTCCGGACTAGCGGGAGTCGGCCAGACCCAGTACTTC.

This rearrangement joins TRBV9 to TRBJ2-3; possible D gene TRBD1, 5 bases. Trimming removed 6 bases at V and 1 base at J, with 15 bases between. This CDR3 is 15 amino acids long. Germline V gene sequence: CDR1 SGDLS, CDR2 YYNGEE. The CDR3: CASNKGVMGTDTQYF. The CDR3 DNA reads TGTGCCAGCAACAAAGGGGTAATGGGCACAGATACGCAGTATTTT.

The sample holds a few counts of this clone. The chain employs TRBV6-5 and TRBJ1-2; a weak D match, TRBD1 (6 bases). Germline V gene data show CDR1 as MNHEY and CDR2 as SVGAGI. Trimming shortened V by 6 bases and J by 2 bases, and 13 bases separated the two germline ends. This CDR3 comprises 14 residues. CDR3 DNA: TGTGCCAGCAGCGGGGGGGGGCCGAACTATGGCTACACCTTC. The encoded protein is CASSGGGPNYGYTF.

V usage is TRBV4-1 and J usage is TRBJ1-5; D may be TRBD1 (6 bases). CDR3 size: 18 residues. The germline gives CDR1 MGHRA, CDR2 YSYEKL. V lost 4 bases and J lost 3, with 22 bases in between. The DNA of the CDR3 is TGCGCCAGCAGCCTCCCTATAAGGGGGGGCCGGTACAATCAGCCCCAGCATTTT. It codes for CASSLPIRGGRYNQPQHF.

The chain carries TRBV5-8 and TRBJ2-7; 9 nucleotides align to TRBD1. Germline assignment: CDR1 SGHTS and CDR2 YDEGEE. The CDR3 is made up of 14 amino acids. The J segment lost 3 bases and the V segment lost 4 bases, leaving 5 bases of the junction unmatched. In DNA form, the CDR3 reads TGTGCCAGCAGCCGGGACAGGGTCGGCTACGAGCAGTACTTC. The encoded protein is CASSRDRVGYEQYF.

J is TRBJ1-2 and V is TRBV19; D is unresolved. The CDR3 sequence is 13 residues long. Germline CDR1 LNHDA, CDR2 SQIVND (reference sequence). V lost 3 bases and J lost 6, with 11 bases in between. The CDR3 sequence is CASSITARNGYTF. CDR3 sequence (DNA): TGTGCCAGTAGTATTACGGCCAGGAATGGCTACACCTTC.

The gene calls are TRBV6-5 and TRBJ1-1; 7 nucleotides agree with TRBD1. CDR3 length equals 13 residues. V was clipped by 6 bases and J by 6 bases; unmatched bases: 7. CDR1 is MNHEY and CDR2 is SVGAGI in the germline V gene. Written as DNA, the CDR3 is TGTGCCAGCAGGTTACAGGGGACCGCTGAAGCTTTCTTT. This gives the protein CASRLQGTAEAFF.

CDR3 sequence (DNA): TGTGCCAGCAGTGACGCCGGCGGGAGGCGCGGCTACACCTTC. Amino acid sequence: CASSDAGGRRGYTF. The chain has TRBV6-1 and TRBJ1-2; D call uncertain. V gave up 3 bases and J gave up 8 bases, with 16 bases separating them. The CDR3 extends over 14 amino acids. CDR1 is MNHNS and CDR2 is SASEGT in the germline V gene.

J is TRBJ1-1 and V is TRBV7-9; TRBD1 matches at 8 bases. This CDR3 contains 12 residues. Germline CDR1 and CDR2: SEHNR and FQNEAQ (reference sequence). V dropped 5 bases and J dropped 5; count of bases not matched to a gene: 1. In nucleotides, the CDR3 is TGTGCCAGCAGCGACAGGGGAACTGAAGCTTTCTTT. Its translation: CASSDRGTEAFF.

This chain uses TRBV5-5 with TRBJ2-1; 9 bases fit TRBD2. CDR1 is SGHKS and CDR2 is YYEKEE in the germline V gene (reference sequence). The CDR3 is 15 residues long. Trimming cost V 0 bases and J 15 bases; bases outside gene matches: 13. The CDR3 DNA reads TGTGCCAGCAGCTTGGGCCCTCTTTGGAGCGGGAGGCTGTTCTTC. Translated, it gives CASSLGPLWSGRLFF.

The V and J genes are TRBV5-1 and TRBJ2-5; a possible D gene is TRBD1 (5 bases). The ends were cut back, 1 base at V and 3 bases at J, with 7 bases in the middle. The CDR3 extends over 13 amino acids. The germline gives CDR1 SGHRS, CDR2 YFSETQ. The CDR3 bases are TGCGCCAGCAGCTTGTGGGGCAAAGAGACCCAGTACTTC. Its translation: CASSLWGKETQYF.

This chain connects TRBV10-3 to TRBJ1-1; a weak D match, TRBD1 (5 bases). The germline CDR1 and CDR2 sequences are ENHRY and SYGVKD. Trimming left V 9 bases short and J 1 base short, with 12 bases between. The CDR3 runs 13 residues. This CDR3 is CAIGKTENTEAFF. The CDR3 DNA is TGTGCCATAGGAAAGACAGAGAACACTGAAGCTTTCTTT.

This chain links TRBV24-1 with TRBJ2-1, with a possible D match to TRBD1 (5 bases). The germline V and J ends were trimmed by 7 bases and 5 bases, with 17 bases remaining between them. CDR1 is KGHDR and CDR2 is SFDVKD in the germline V gene. The CDR3 is made up of 15 amino acids. Here the CDR3 DNA reads TGTGCCACCAGGGGGCGGCCCCCCCTGGACAATGAGCAGTTCTTC. This encodes CATRGRPPLDNEQFF.

This chain joins TRBV30 and TRBJ1-5; TRBD1 aligns across 7 bases. V trimming: 0 bases; J trimming: 5 bases; junction bases outside the gene matches: 1. The CDR3 runs 13 residues. Germline loops: CDR1 GTSNPN, CDR2 SVGIG (reference sequence). The CDR3 coding sequence is TGTGCCTGGAGTGTACAGGGGTATCAGCCCCAGCATTTT. Translating it yields CAWSVQGYQPQHF.

The chain has TRBV6-5 and TRBJ1-3, with D unclear. The CDR3 runs to 12 residues. Trimming cost V 7 bases and J 1 base, with 5 bases left between them. Germline CDR1 reads MNHEY; CDR2 reads SVGAGI. The CDR3 region is CASISSGNTIYF. The CDR3 DNA follows: TGTGCCAGCATCAGTTCTGGAAACACCATATATTTT.